The 30 T cell receptor beta chains below were found in one sample sequenced in a study of blood T cell repertoires in COVID-19. Produced via immunoSEQ multiplex PCR; TCRdb's table is partial and in-frame only. The sample records some 150,000 clones, approximately 84% being singletons. Sequencing was carried out using peripheral blood. These receptors were taken from a man aged 35-49 years with acute or convalescent COVID-19.

Many counts were recorded for this clone. This rearrangement joins TRBV19 to TRBJ2-7, with D perhaps TRBD2 (7 bases). CDR3 size: 15 residues. Between the trimmed V and J ends, which lost 3 bases and 4 bases, there was a span of 16 bases. Germline V CDR1 and CDR2: LNHDA, SQIVND (reference sequence). CDR3 coding DNA: TGTGCCAGTAGTATCAACAGGGAGGGGGTTTACGAGCAGTACTTC. Encoded protein: CASSINREGVYEQYF.

CDR3: CASSVAFGYEQYF. For the CDR3, the DNA is TGTGCCAGCAGCGTAGCTTTCGGCTACGAGCAGTACTTC. V gene TRBV9 combines with J gene TRBJ2-7; the D is unclear. Between the trimmed V and J ends, which lost 0 bases and 3 bases, there was a span of 7 bases. Germline V lookup: CDR1 SGDLS, CDR2 YYNGEE. This CDR3 has 13 amino acids.

The chain has TRBV19 and TRBJ1-4; D unclear. CDR3 length: 14 residues. Per the germline V gene, CDR1 is LNHDA and CDR2 is SQIVND (reference sequence). V lost 0 bases and J 5 bases, leaving 7 bases between the germline ends. CDR3: CASSIDPRNEKLFF. The DNA for the CDR3 is TGTGCCAGTAGTATAGATCCCAGGAATGAAAAACTGTTTTTT. The variable domain in full, completed from reference TRBV19 and TRBJ1-4, reads DGGITQSPKYLFRKEGQNVTLSCEQNLNHDAMYWYRQDPGQGLRLIYYSQIVNDFQKGDIAEGYSVSREKKESFPLTVTSAQKNPTAFYLCASSIDPRNEKLFFGSGTQLSVL.

The V and J genes are TRBV5-6 and TRBJ2-7; 7 bases fit TRBD2. The germline V gene encodes CDR1 SGHDT and CDR2 YYEEEE. The V segment lost 4 bases and the J segment 1 base; nucleotides outside the gene matches: 2. The CDR3 covers 13 residues. The CDR3 region has the DNA TGTGCCAGCAGCCCCGGGGGGTCCTACGAGCAGTACTTC. This gives the protein CASSPGGSYEQYF.

The chain couples TRBV18 to TRBJ2-3, with 11 bases identical to TRBD2. This CDR3 spans 14 amino acids. In germline, CDR1 is KGHSH, CDR2 LQKENI. V was clipped by 3 bases and J by 5 bases; unmatched bases: 1. CDR3 in amino acids: CASSPGLAEDTQYF. CDR3 coding DNA: TGTGCCAGCTCACCGGGACTAGCGGAAGATACGCAGTATTTT.

The CDR3 nucleotides read TGTGCCAGCAGGGCGAGGGATCGGTTTAACACTGAAGCTTTCTTT. Its protein is CASRARDRFNTEAFF. The V gene is TRBV27, the J gene TRBJ1-1; no firm D call. Germline V CDR1 and CDR2: MNHEY, SMNVEV (reference sequence). V was cut by 6 bases and J by 2 bases, with 16 bases left in between. The CDR3 is 15 residues long.

The chain carries TRBV7-2 and TRBJ1-1, with TRBD1 as a possible D gene (6 bases). Deletions cut 2 bases from V and 0 bases from J, with 19 bases between. This CDR3 has 18 residues. The germline gives CDR1 SGHTA, CDR2 FQGNSA. The CDR3 here is CASSLRARTETLNTEAFF. CDR3 coding DNA: TGTGCCAGCAGCTTAAGAGCCCGGACAGAAACTCTGAACACTGAAGCTTTCTTT.

The chain is built from TRBV27 and TRBJ1-1; D is perhaps TRBD1 (5 bases). The germline V gene has CDR1 MNHEY and CDR2 SMNVEV (reference sequence). This CDR3 comprises 13 residues. The V and J ends lost 5 bases and 5 bases respectively, with 12 bases between them. This CDR3 reads CASSGGGRTEAFF. As DNA, the CDR3 is TGTGCCAGCAGTGGGGGGGGTCGAACTGAAGCTTTCTTT.

This clone was recorded once. CDR3 sequence reads: CASSLARQGVNSYEQYF. The CDR3 bases are TGTGCCAGCAGCTTGGCCCGGCAGGGGGTCAACTCCTACGAGCAGTACTTC. The J gene is TRBJ2-7, the V gene TRBV5-6; 7 bases are a match to TRBD1. J was trimmed by 0 bases and V by 0 bases; bases with no gene match: 9. Germline V CDR1 and CDR2: SGHDT, YYEEEE. The CDR3 covers 17 residues.

This chain joins TRBV5-1 and TRBJ1-1; 8 positions match TRBD1. CDR3 size: 16 residues. V lost 4 bases, J lost 3 bases, and 11 bases stayed unmatched. Germline V lookup: CDR1 SGHRS, CDR2 YFSETQ. This CDR3 reads CASSRRTGQWDTEAFF. The DNA for the CDR3 is TGCGCCAGCAGCCGGCGGACAGGGCAATGGGACACTGAAGCTTTCTTT.

The gene calls are TRBV15 and TRBJ1-1; the match to TRBD1 covers 10 bases. V trimming: 3 bases; J trimming: 2 bases; junction bases outside the gene matches: 9. The CDR3 has 17 residues. In germline, CDR1 is LNHNV, CDR2 YYDKDF (reference sequence). The CDR3 DNA reads as TGTGCCACCAGCAGGACCGGAGGGGACAGGGGTAACACTGAAGCTTTCTTT. The encoded protein is CATSRTGGDRGNTEAFF.

The V and J genes are TRBV28 and TRBJ2-7; D remains unclear. The CDR3 consists of 12 residues. Per the germline V gene, CDR1 is MDHEN and CDR2 is SYDVKM. V was cut by 4 bases and J by 3 bases, with 7 bases left in between. The CDR3 region has the DNA TGTGCCAGCAGTTCCGAGTTCTACGAGCAGTACTTC. Residues: CASSSEFYEQYF.

The chain recombines TRBV7-8 with TRBJ1-6; 11 nucleotides line up with TRBD1. Germline assignment: CDR1 SGHVS and CDR2 FQNEAQ. CDR3 size: 18 residues. J lost 7 bases, V lost 2 bases, and 10 bases had no gene match. The CDR3 sequence is CASSLRGQGVDANSPLHF. CDR3 bases: TGTGCCAGCAGCTTACGGGGACAGGGGGTAGATGCGAATTCACCCCTCCACTTT. Full variable domain (missing parts from reference TRBV7-8 and TRBJ1-6): GAGVSQSPRYKVAKRGQDVALRCDPISGHVSLFWYQQALGQGPEFLTYFQNEAQLDKSGLPSDRFFAERPEGSVSTLKIQRTQQEDSAVYLCASSLRGQGVDANSPLHFGNGTRLTVT.

The chain is built from TRBV19 and TRBJ1-1; D is undetermined. This CDR3 is built from 11 residues. V was cut by 5 bases and J by 7 bases, with 8 bases left in between. Germline-derived CDR1 and CDR2 are LNHDA and SQIVND (reference sequence). This CDR3 is CASSVGLEAFF. CDR3 DNA: TGTGCCAGTAGTGTTGGGCTTGAAGCTTTCTTT.

This chain links TRBV7-9 with TRBJ2-1; D might be TRBD2 (6 bases). This CDR3 region has 12 residues. V lost 10 bases, J lost 7 bases, and 14 bases lay in between. Germline values: CDR1 SEHNR, CDR2 FQNEAQ (reference sequence). The CDR3 DNA follows: TGTGCCACGGAGGGGATTTGGAATGAGCAGTTCTTC. Its translation is CATEGIWNEQFF.

The V gene is TRBV2, the J gene TRBJ2-2; D call uncertain. Germline V gene data show CDR1 as SNHLY and CDR2 as FYNNEI. The CDR3 length is 16 residues. V was cut by 6 bases and J by 1 base, with 15 bases left in between. The CDR3 spells CASRFALHLNTGELFF. The DNA for the CDR3 is TGTGCCAGCAGGTTTGCACTTCACTTGAACACCGGGGAGCTGTTTTTT.

V and J are TRBV7-9 and TRBJ1-2; 7 bases line up with TRBD1. This CDR3 has 14 residues. Per the germline V gene, CDR1 is SEHNR and CDR2 is FQNEAQ (reference sequence). J gave up 4 bases and V 5 bases, and 7 bases lay outside the gene matches. The DNA of the CDR3 is TGTGCCAGCAGCCAGGGACAGAACTCCTATGGCTACACCTTC. As protein: CASSQGQNSYGYTF. The whole variable domain, filled in from reference TRBV7-9 and TRBJ1-2, reads DTGVSQNPRHKITKRGQNVTFRCDPISEHNRLYWYRQTLGQGPEFLTYFQNEAQLEKSRLLSDRFSAERPKGSFSTLEIQRTEQGDSAMYLCASSQGQNSYGYTFGSGTRLTVV.

V and J are TRBV7-3 and TRBJ2-5, with D possibly TRBD1 on 6 matching bases. Trimming pared 4 bases from V and 4 bases from J, leaving 10 bases between. CDR3 size: 13 residues. Looked up from germline, CDR1 is SGHTA and CDR2 is FQGTGA. In DNA form, the CDR3 reads TGTGCCAGCAGCTCTAGGACAGCAGAGACCCAGTACTTC. It is translated as CASSSRTAETQYF.

The chain carries TRBV5-4 and TRBJ2-7, with a possible D match to TRBD1 (6 bases). V was pared by 3 bases and J by 3 bases, with 16 bases between. The germline gives CDR1 SGHNT, CDR2 YYREEE (reference sequence). The CDR3 loop spans 15 amino acids. CDR3 sequence: CASSSRTVLRYEQYF. CDR3 nucleotide sequence: TGTGCCAGCAGCTCCCGGACAGTCCTGCGCTACGAGCAGTACTTC.

The chain carries TRBV6-5 and TRBJ2-1; D not resolved. CDR3 length equals 14 residues. CDR1 MNHEY and CDR2 SVGAGI come from the germline V gene. Between the trimmed V and J ends, which lost 9 bases and 0 bases, there was a span of 12 bases. The CDR3 reads CASDISLSYNEQFF. In DNA, the CDR3 is TGTGCCAGTGACATTTCCCTCTCCTACAATGAGCAGTTCTTC.

The chain has TRBV19 and TRBJ1-1; D gene uncertain. Germline CDR1 and CDR2: LNHDA and SQIVND (reference sequence). V was shortened by 7 bases and J by 3 bases, with 18 bases between the two germline ends. The CDR3 loop spans 15 amino acids. The CDR3 DNA is TGTGCCAGTACCCGGGAGGGAGTAAGGGACACTGAAGCTTTCTTT. This gives the protein CASTREGVRDTEAFF.

The V call is TRBV10-1, the J call TRBJ1-5, with a tentative D call TRBD1 (5 bases). CDR1 and CDR2 from the germline V gene are WNHNN and SYGVQD (reference sequence). CDR3 size: 13 residues. The V gene lost 5 bases and the J gene lost 7 bases, with 12 bases spanning the gap. The CDR3 DNA reads TGCGCCAGCAGTCCAGGGTTGAACCAGCCCCAGCATTTT. As protein: CASSPGLNQPQHF.

The chain employs TRBV27 and TRBJ1-1; 7 positions match TRBD1. Trimming took 6 bases from V and 1 from J; bases not matched to a gene: 11. CDR1 is MNHEY, CDR2 SMNVEV, per germline (reference sequence). The CDR3 has 16 amino acids. CDR3 loop: CASRTRGGRPNTEAFF. The CDR3 DNA sequence: TGTGCCAGCAGAACCCGAGGGGGCAGGCCGAACACTGAAGCTTTCTTT.

The chain joins TRBV7-9 to TRBJ1-1; D call uncertain. CDR3 length: 14 amino acids. Trimming left V 3 bases short and J 4 bases short, with 12 bases between. Germline CDR1 reads SEHNR; CDR2 reads FQNEAQ (reference sequence). DNA for the CDR3: TGTGCCAGCAGCTTGGAGGGTTTAGGCACTGAAGCTTTCTTT. This codes for CASSLEGLGTEAFF.

In nucleotides, the CDR3 is TGTGCCAGCTCACCACAGAGACAGGCAGAGACCCAGTACTTC. Translated, it gives CASSPQRQAETQYF. This rearrangement joins TRBV18 to TRBJ2-5, with D perhaps matching TRBD1 (6 bases). Germline V CDR1 and CDR2: KGHSH, LQKENI. This CDR3 comprises 14 residues. V was pared by 1 base and J by 4 bases, with 10 bases between. Full variable domain (outside the CDR3, taken from reference TRBV18 and TRBJ2-5): NAGVMQNPRHLVRRRGQEARLRCSPMKGHSHVYWYRQLPEEGLKFMVYLQKENIIDESGMPKERFSAEFPKEGPSILRIQQVVRGDSAAYFCASSPQRQAETQYFGPGTRLLVL.

This sequence joins TRBV3-1 (or the pseudogene TRBV3-2) and TRBJ2-1, with D maybe TRBD2 (7 bases). CDR3 length equals 15 residues. Germline V gene sequence: CDR1 LGHDT, CDR2 YNNKEL (reference sequence). Trimming took off 4 bases at V and 5 bases at J, with 15 bases between the two ends. The CDR3 loop reads CASSPQGGANNEQFF. The CDR3 DNA follows: TGTGCCAGCAGCCCCCAAGGGGGGGCCAACAATGAGCAGTTCTTC.

The gene calls are TRBV29-1 and TRBJ1-4; the match to TRBD1 covers 10 bases. The CDR3 extends over 14 amino acids. V lost 7 bases to trimming and J lost 5 bases; unmatched junction nucleotides: 7. Germline V gene sequence: CDR1 SQVTM, CDR2 ANQGSEA. The CDR3 DNA follows: TGCAGCGCCGGCGGGGGACAGGGGAATGAAAAACTGTTTTTT. Translation gives CSAGGGQGNEKLFF.

This clone has a single count. This chain uses TRBV2 with TRBJ1-6, with 7 bases aligning to TRBD1. The CDR3 has 17 residues. V gave up 3 bases and J gave up 3 bases; unmatched junction bases: 8. Germline V lookup: CDR1 SNHLY, CDR2 FYNNEI. The CDR3 nucleotides read TGTGCCAGCAGTGACAACAGGGGTCGGGTCTATAATTCACCCCTCCACTTT. Protein sequence: CASSDNRGRVYNSPLHF.

The V gene is TRBV7-4, the J gene TRBJ1-5, with a possible D match to TRBD1 (5 bases). Trimming stripped 4 bases from V and 4 bases from J, with 11 bases between. Germline CDR1 is SGHVT and CDR2 is SQSDAQ. This CDR3 contains 14 residues. CDR3 loop: CASSWTIANQPQHF. DNA for the CDR3: TGTGCCAGCAGCTGGACAATTGCAAATCAGCCCCAGCATTTT. The entire variable domain, with the rest obtained from reference TRBV7-4 and TRBJ1-5, is as follows: GAGVSQSPRYKVAKRGRDVALRCDSISGHVTLYWYRQTLGQGSEVLTYSQSDAQRDKSGRPSGRFSAERPERSVSTLKIQRTEQGDSAVYLCASSWTIANQPQHFGDGTRLSIL.

J is TRBJ1-2 and V is TRBV12-3 or TRBV12-4; D gene uncertain. The CDR3 has 13 residues. V lost 2 bases and J lost 5, with 9 bases in between. The CDR3 protein is CASSLYTKYGYTF. Here the CDR3 DNA reads TGTGCCAGCAGTTTATATACAAAGTATGGCTACACCTTC.